Described below is a single TCR beta chain sequence and its context. No antigen is known for it. This sample was taken from a study of metastatic and nonmetastatic thyroid tumors. Across the study: Comparative analysis of repertoires was undertaken across blood and tumor or nodule tissue obtained from malignant and benign thyroid patients.

In germline, CDR1 is DFQATT, CDR2 SNEGSKA (reference sequence). V gave up 5 bases and J gave up 5 bases; unmatched junction bases: 8. CDR3 length: 16 amino acids. Study findings and constraints: When malignant thyroid tumors were compared with benign nodules, TCR beta diversity was reportedly significantly higher in the malignant tumors. This held in both blood and tumor samples.

Study processing details: Between-group CDR3 differences, defined by clinicopathological status, yielded a distant-metastasis classifier for papillary thyroid cancer. TCRdb re-called the PCR reads through MiXCR. None of the V and J calls come from the authors' own analysis; TCRdb made them. This table holds some 21,000 clones, 22% found once. The entire patient cohort was treatment-naive prior to thyroid surgery. The V gene is TRBV20-1, the J gene TRBJ2-1; 14 bases fit TRBD2. Sequencing was done on a sample of tumor tissue. This clonotype originated in a female donor with papillary thyroid cancer or a benign thyroid nodule (not recorded which). Some clones in this sample may be carry-over from other donors' samples. The CDR3 region is CSAPQGLAGVNNEQFF. The CDR3 nucleotides read TGCAGTGCTCCTCAGGGACTAGCGGGAGTCAACAATGAGCAGTTCTTC.